Included here is one T cell receptor (beta chain) sequence, with context. The antigen is unknown. TCRdb's table, derived via immunoSEQ multiplex PCR, lists solely in-frame clones and lacks some. The data hold around 150,000 clones, with roughly nine tenths observed a single time. This sample was included in a study of T cell responses to AZD1222 COVID-19 vaccine. Findings and caveats of the study: Regions 160-218 and 743-854 dominated among vaccine-associated CD4 TCRs spanning spike.

Trimming left V 5 bases short and J 0 bases short, with 17 bases between. The CDR3 runs 17 residues. Germline V gives CDR1 MDHEN, CDR2 SYDVKM. The receptor's source is an adult who received the MenACWY meningococcal vaccine as a control. The V gene is TRBV28, the J gene TRBJ2-1, with D possibly TRBD1 on 6 matching bases. The sequenced sample was peripheral blood, obtained 28 days after the second dose of the MenACWY control vaccine. The CDR3 here is CASSQPRGTSSYNEQFF. In nucleotides, the CDR3 is TGTGCCAGCAGTCAACCCAGGGGCACAAGCTCCTACAATGAGCAGTTCTTC.